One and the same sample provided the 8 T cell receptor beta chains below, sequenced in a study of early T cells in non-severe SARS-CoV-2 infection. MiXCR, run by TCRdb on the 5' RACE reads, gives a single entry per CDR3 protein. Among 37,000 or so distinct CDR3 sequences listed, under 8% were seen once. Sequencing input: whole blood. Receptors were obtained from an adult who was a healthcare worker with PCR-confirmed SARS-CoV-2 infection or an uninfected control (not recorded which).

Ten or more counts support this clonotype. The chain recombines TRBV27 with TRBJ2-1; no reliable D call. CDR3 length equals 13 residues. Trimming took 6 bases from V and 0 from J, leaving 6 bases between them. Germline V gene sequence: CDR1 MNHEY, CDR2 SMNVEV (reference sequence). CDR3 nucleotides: TGTGCCAGCAGACCGAGCTCCTACAATGAGCAGTTCTTC. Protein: CASRPSSYNEQFF.

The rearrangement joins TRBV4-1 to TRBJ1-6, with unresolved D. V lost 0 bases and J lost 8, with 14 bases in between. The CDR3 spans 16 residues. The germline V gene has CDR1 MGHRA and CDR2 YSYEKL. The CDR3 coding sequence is TGCGCCAGCAGCCAAGAGACAAAAAGGGTCGATTCACCCCTCCACTTT. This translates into CASSQETKRVDSPLHF.

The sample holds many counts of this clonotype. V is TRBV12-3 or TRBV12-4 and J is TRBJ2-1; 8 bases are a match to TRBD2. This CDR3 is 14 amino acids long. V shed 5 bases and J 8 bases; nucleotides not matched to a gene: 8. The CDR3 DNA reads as TGTGCCAGCAGTACCGGGACTAGGAGGCATGAGCAGTTCTTC. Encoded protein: CASSTGTRRHEQFF.

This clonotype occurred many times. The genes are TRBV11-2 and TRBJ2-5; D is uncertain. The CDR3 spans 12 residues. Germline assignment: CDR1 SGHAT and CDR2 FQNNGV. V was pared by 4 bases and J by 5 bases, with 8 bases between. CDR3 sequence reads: CASSSHRETQYF. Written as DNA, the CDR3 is TGTGCCAGCAGCTCCCACCGCGAGACCCAGTACTTC.

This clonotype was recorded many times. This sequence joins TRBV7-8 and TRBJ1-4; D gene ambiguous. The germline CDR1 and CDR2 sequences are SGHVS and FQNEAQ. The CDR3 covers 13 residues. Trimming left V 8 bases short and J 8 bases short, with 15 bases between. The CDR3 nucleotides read TGTGCCAGCGGATCGGGGAGAGGAGAAAAACTGTTTTTT. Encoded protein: CASGSGRGEKLFF.

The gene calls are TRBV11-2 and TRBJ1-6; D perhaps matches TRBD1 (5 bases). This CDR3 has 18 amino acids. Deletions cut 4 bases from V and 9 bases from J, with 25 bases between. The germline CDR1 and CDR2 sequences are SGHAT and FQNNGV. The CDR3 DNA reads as TGTGCCAGCAGCTCTCTCACAGGAATCACCACTATGCGTTCACCCCTCCACTTT. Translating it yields CASSSLTGITTMRSPLHF.

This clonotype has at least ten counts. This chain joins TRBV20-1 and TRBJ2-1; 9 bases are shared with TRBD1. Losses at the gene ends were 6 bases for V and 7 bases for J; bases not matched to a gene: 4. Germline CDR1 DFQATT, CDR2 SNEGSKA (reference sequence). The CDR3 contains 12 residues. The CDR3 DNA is TGCAGTGCCCGACAGGGGGGAAATGAGCAGTTCTTC. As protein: CSARQGGNEQFF.

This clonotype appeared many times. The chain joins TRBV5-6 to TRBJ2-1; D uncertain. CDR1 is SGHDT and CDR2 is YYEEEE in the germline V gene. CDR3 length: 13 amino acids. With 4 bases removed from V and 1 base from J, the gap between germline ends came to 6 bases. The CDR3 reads CASSMGSYNEQFF. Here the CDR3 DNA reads TGTGCCAGCAGCATGGGTTCCTACAATGAGCAGTTCTTC.